The 32 T cell receptor beta chains given below trace back to one sample, sequenced in a study of radiotherapy plus CTLA-4 blockade in lung cancer. Assay used: immunoSEQ multiplex PCR; TCRdb lists only in-frame clones, some missing. The sample consists of around 90,000 clones, about four fifths of them appearing once. This material consisted of peripheral blood, taken from a patient treated with radiotherapy plus ipilimumab. These receptors all stem from a human donor with non-small cell lung cancer who had stable disease on radiotherapy plus ipilimumab.

The chain combines TRBV5-1 with TRBJ2-3; 10 bases fit TRBD2. V gave up 0 bases and J gave up 1 base; unmatched junction bases: 8. The CDR3 has 18 amino acids. Germline V gene lookup returns CDR1 SGHRS and CDR2 YFSETQ. This chain's CDR3 is CASSLAPSGGLRTDTQYF. DNA of the CDR3: TGCGCCAGCAGCTTGGCGCCTAGCGGGGGACTTCGCACAGATACGCAGTATTTT. The whole variable domain, remainder taken from reference TRBV5-1 and TRBJ2-3, is KAGVTQTPRYLIKTRGQQVTLSCSPISGHRSVSWYQQTPGQGLQFLFEYFSETQRNKGNFPGRFSGRQFSNSRSEMNVSTLELGDSALYLCASSLAPSGGLRTDTQYFGPGTRLTVL.

A single count supports this clone. CDR3 DNA: TGTGCCAGCAGTTCAGCGGGGGATCAGCCCCAGCATTTT. It is translated as CASSSAGDQPQHF. The chain joins TRBV28 to TRBJ1-5; tentative D call: TRBD1 (5 bases). Germline assignment: CDR1 MDHEN and CDR2 SYDVKM. The CDR3 spans 13 residues. The V end was cut by 4 bases, the J end by 5 bases, with 9 bases between.

The chain carries TRBV6-1 and TRBJ1-4; 11 positions agree with TRBD1. This CDR3 has 20 residues. The V segment lost 4 bases and the J segment 7 bases; nucleotides outside the gene matches: 20. In germline, CDR1 is MNHNS, CDR2 SASEGT. This CDR3 reads CASSAGFVGGTGGSREKLFF. In DNA, the CDR3 is TGTGCCAGCAGTGCTGGATTTGTAGGTGGGACAGGGGGTAGTCGTGAAAAACTGTTTTTT.

This clone was seen a few times. The chain carries TRBV20-1 and TRBJ2-1; no clear D gene. Germline CDR1 DFQATT, CDR2 SNEGSKA (reference sequence). CDR3 size: 10 residues. V gave up 6 bases and J gave up 8 bases, with 8 bases separating them. In DNA, the CDR3 is TGCAGTGCCACGGCCCATGAGCAGTTCTTC. This encodes CSATAHEQFF.

The chain couples TRBV1 to TRBJ2-7; the table gives TRBD2 as D, unverified against the DNA. TRBV1 is classified as a pseudogene. The CDR3 spans 17 residues. CDR3 coding DNA: TGCACCAGCAGCCAAGGTCTGGAGGGAAGGGAACCCGACGAGCAGTACTTC. It specifies CTSSQGLEGREPDEQYF.

The gene calls are TRBV10-1 and TRBJ1-3; maybe TRBD1 (5 bases). Trimming removed 7 bases from V and 4 bases from J, with 17 bases in between. This CDR3 has 15 residues. Germline CDR1 reads WNHNN; CDR2 reads SYGVQD (reference sequence). CDR3 sequence: CASNYCRALGNTIYF. The CDR3 nucleotides are TGCGCCAGCAACTATTGCAGGGCCTTAGGAAACACCATATATTTT.

This rearrangement joins TRBV5-6 to TRBJ1-3; perhaps TRBD1 as D (5 bases). CDR3 length: 16 amino acids. The germline V and J ends were trimmed by 0 bases and 0 bases, with 10 bases remaining between them. Germline assignment: CDR1 SGHDT and CDR2 YYEEEE. The CDR3 loop is CASSLVAGSSGNTIYF. CDR3 nucleotide sequence: TGTGCCAGCAGCTTGGTGGCAGGGTCCTCTGGAAACACCATATATTTT. The full variable domain, rest sourced from reference TRBV5-6 and TRBJ1-3, is DAGVTQSPTHLIKTRGQQVTLRCSPKSGHDTVSWYQQALGQGPQFIFQYYEEEERQRGNFPDRFSGHQFPNYSSELNVNALLLGDSALYLCASSLVAGSSGNTIYFGEGSWLTVV.

This chain joins TRBV30 and TRBJ2-7; D not certain. This CDR3 spans 12 amino acids. Germline values: CDR1 GTSNPN, CDR2 SVGIG (reference sequence). V lost 1 base, J lost 3 bases, and 7 bases lay in between. The CDR3 here is CAWSALDYEQYF. DNA of the CDR3: TGTGCCTGGAGTGCCCTCGACTACGAGCAGTACTTC.

This chain links TRBV14 with TRBJ1-2; 7 nucleotides line up with TRBD1. CDR1 and CDR2 from the germline V gene are SGHDN and FVKESK. Losses at the gene ends were 6 bases for V and 8 bases for J; bases not matched to a gene: 9. The CDR3 is 13 residues long. CDR3: CASSFDRVDGYTF. DNA of the CDR3: TGTGCCAGCAGTTTCGACAGGGTGGACGGCTACACCTTC.

The V gene is TRBV29-1, the J gene TRBJ2-1; 12 bases are shared with TRBD2. Germline V gene lookup returns CDR1 SQVTM and CDR2 ANQGSEA. This CDR3 spans 19 amino acids. V dropped 6 bases and J dropped 9; count of bases not matched to a gene: 24. The CDR3 is CSVLAGGPYAAVARSEQFF. DNA of the CDR3: TGCAGCGTCCTAGCGGGAGGGCCTTACGCGGCGGTGGCCCGAAGTGAGCAGTTCTTC.

This chain connects TRBV18 to TRBJ1-6; 10 nucleotides match TRBD1. Germline V gives CDR1 KGHSH, CDR2 LQKENI. V was pared by 1 base and J by 8 bases, with 5 bases of the junction left unmatched. The CDR3 extends over 16 amino acids. CDR3 residues: CASSPRDRGTHSPLHF. DNA of the CDR3: TGTGCCAGCTCACCACGGGACAGGGGAACGCATTCACCCCTCCACTTT.

The table lists this clone with a few counts. This chain joins TRBV27 and TRBJ2-3; 8 nucleotides agree with TRBD2. Germline CDR1 is MNHEY and CDR2 is SMNVEV (reference sequence). The junction had 8 bases not matched to a gene; V was cut back by 0 bases and J by 0 bases. The CDR3 spans 18 residues. The CDR3 coding sequence is TGTGCCAGCAGTTTATCGTACCCGGGGGGGCGTAGCACAGATACGCAGTATTTT. This codes for CASSLSYPGGRSTDTQYF.

The chain recombines TRBV28 with TRBJ1-6, with D unclear. With 0 bases removed from V and 0 bases from J, the gap between germline ends came to 6 bases. Germline loops: CDR1 MDHEN, CDR2 SYDVKM. The CDR3 is made up of 16 amino acids. The DNA for the CDR3 is TGTGCCAGCAGTTTATGGGGGAGCTCCTATAATTCACCCCTCCACTTT. Protein product: CASSLWGSSYNSPLHF.

This clone was observed a handful of times. The rearrangement links TRBV30 to TRBJ1-1, with D uncertain. The V gene's germline CDR1 is GTSNPN and CDR2 SVGIG (reference sequence). There are 12 residues in the CDR3. V was trimmed by 7 bases and J by 4 bases, leaving 13 bases between them. CDR3 bases: TGTGCCTTGGAGAGGGTTGGCACTGAAGCTTTCTTT. This sequence encodes CALERVGTEAFF.

The rearrangement uses TRBV25-1 and TRBJ2-5; TRBD1 or TRBD2 may be the D gene (6 bases each). Germline V gives CDR1 MGHDK, CDR2 SYGVNS. V was shortened by 4 bases and J by 4 bases, with 13 bases between the two germline ends. The CDR3 covers 14 residues. The CDR3 nucleotides read TGTGCCAGCAGTGTGGGGGCGCGGGGAGAGACCCAGTACTTC. It specifies CASSVGARGETQYF. Using reference TRBV25-1 and TRBJ2-5 for the parts outside the CDR3, the full variable domain is EADIYQTPRYLVIGTGKKITLECSQTMGHDKMYWYQQDPGMELHLIHYSYGVNSTEKGDLSSESTVSRIRTEHFPLTLESARPSHTSQYLCASSVGARGETQYFGPGTRLLVL.

This clone was counted a single time. The CDR3 DNA reads TGCGCCAGCAGCCAAGGTGGGGCGGGAAGGGGGGAGCAGTTCTTC. Amino acid sequence: CASSQGGAGRGEQFF. V gene TRBV4-1 combines with J gene TRBJ2-1; the D call may be TRBD1 or TRBD2 (6 bases each). Trimming shortened V by 1 base and J by 10 bases, and 17 bases separated the two germline ends. CDR3 length equals 15 residues. Germline V gives CDR1 MGHRA, CDR2 YSYEKL.

The V call is TRBV5-1, the J call TRBJ2-3; D may be TRBD2 (6 bases). Germline assignment: CDR1 SGHRS and CDR2 YFSETQ. The CDR3 runs 16 residues. Trimming pared 3 bases from V and 2 bases from J, leaving 16 bases between. CDR3 bases: TGCGCCAGCAGCTGGGGACTCCCGGGATCCACAGATACGCAGTATTTT. Amino acids: CASSWGLPGSTDTQYF. Full variable domain (missing parts from reference TRBV5-1 and TRBJ2-3): KAGVTQTPRYLIKTRGQQVTLSCSPISGHRSVSWYQQTPGQGLQFLFEYFSETQRNKGNFPGRFSGRQFSNSRSEMNVSTLELGDSALYLCASSWGLPGSTDTQYFGPGTRLTVL.

This clone appeared once. The chain links TRBV6-5 to TRBJ1-1; 7 nucleotides match TRBD1. The CDR3 covers 15 residues. Germline V gene lookup returns CDR1 MNHEY and CDR2 SVGAGI. Losses at the gene ends were 8 bases for V and 1 base for J; bases not matched to a gene: 10. The CDR3 DNA is TGTGCCAGCGCACCGACAGGGCTATCGAACACTGAAGCTTTCTTT. This translates into CASAPTGLSNTEAFF.

This clone was seen only a few times. The CDR3 region has the DNA TGTGCCAGTAGTGCAGACCGGGCCAGCAATCAGCCCCAGCATTTT. It specifies CASSADRASNQPQHF. V usage is TRBV19 and J usage is TRBJ1-5; D is uncertain. The CDR3 consists of 15 residues. V was trimmed by 5 bases and J by 1 base, leaving 12 bases between them. The germline V gene encodes CDR1 LNHDA and CDR2 SQIVND (reference sequence). The full variable domain, rest sourced from reference TRBV19 and TRBJ1-5, is DGGITQSPKYLFRKEGQNVTLSCEQNLNHDAMYWYRQDPGQGLRLIYYSQIVNDFQKGDIAEGYSVSREKKESFPLTVTSAQKNPTAFYLCASSADRASNQPQHFGDGTRLSIL.

The chain joins TRBV27 to TRBJ2-1; TRBD2 is a possible D gene (6 bases). The length of the CDR3 is 13 residues. Germline values: CDR1 MNHEY, CDR2 SMNVEV (reference sequence). Trimming stripped 6 bases from V and 5 bases from J, with 11 bases between. Here the CDR3 reads CASRWRGNNEQFF. In nucleotides, the CDR3 is TGTGCCAGCAGGTGGCGGGGAAACAATGAGCAGTTCTTC.

This rearrangement joins TRBV7-2 to TRBJ2-3, with D perhaps TRBD2 (6 bases). This CDR3 is built from 15 residues. V was trimmed by 2 bases and J by 3 bases, leaving 12 bases between them. The germline V gene encodes CDR1 SGHTA and CDR2 FQGNSA. The CDR3 protein is CASSLYGGRTDTQYF. The CDR3 DNA sequence: TGTGCCAGCAGCTTATATGGGGGGAGGACAGATACGCAGTATTTT.

The CDR3: CAWSRPSEQFF. The CDR3 bases are TGTGCCTGGAGTCGACCAAGTGAGCAGTTCTTC. The genes are TRBV30 and TRBJ2-1; D remains ambiguous. The CDR3 spans 11 residues. The germline CDR1 and CDR2 sequences are GTSNPN and SVGIG (reference sequence). V was pared by 2 bases and J by 9 bases, with 8 bases between.

The genes are TRBV28 and TRBJ1-5, with 9 bases identical to TRBD1. The germline gives CDR1 MDHEN, CDR2 SYDVKM. J lost 7 bases, V lost 5 bases, and 15 bases had no gene match. CDR3 length: 17 amino acids. The CDR3 DNA reads as TGTGCCAGCAGTCCATCGGCCCACAGGGGGCGGAACCAGCCCCAGCATTTT. Translated: CASSPSAHRGRNQPQHF.

The CDR3 DNA follows: TGTGCCAGCAGTCCAAGGGGGGGGGCCTACGAGCAGTACTTC. Residues: CASSPRGGAYEQYF. V gene TRBV6-1 combines with J gene TRBJ2-7; TRBD2 is a possible D gene (7 bases). Germline loops: CDR1 MNHNS, CDR2 SASEGT. This CDR3 comprises 14 residues. The V end was cut by 5 bases, the J end by 2 bases, with 13 bases between.

This chain joins TRBV18 and TRBJ1-2; D gene unclear. V was cut by 3 bases and J by 6 bases, with 11 bases left in between. The V gene's germline CDR1 is KGHSH and CDR2 LQKENI. The CDR3 consists of 13 residues. Here the CDR3 DNA reads TGTGCCAGCTCACCCGGAGTTTTGAATGGCTACACCTTC. It codes for CASSPGVLNGYTF.

V and J are TRBV7-8 and TRBJ2-5, with 7 nucleotides matching TRBD1. V was clipped by 5 bases and J by 5 bases; unmatched bases: 8. The CDR3 covers 14 residues. The germline V gene has CDR1 SGHVS and CDR2 FQNEAQ. The CDR3 sequence: CASSPRQGGETQYF. CDR3 nucleotide sequence: TGTGCCAGCAGCCCAAGACAGGGCGGGGAGACCCAGTACTTC.

This sequence joins TRBV5-6 and TRBJ2-2; D is ambiguous. V was trimmed by 1 base and J by 3 bases, leaving 4 bases between them. From germline, CDR1 is SGHDT and CDR2 YYEEEE. This CDR3 region has 13 residues. This CDR3 is CASSLYDTGELFF. The CDR3 DNA follows: TGTGCCAGCAGCTTGTACGACACCGGGGAGCTGTTTTTT. The complete variable domain, with remaining parts taken from reference TRBV5-6 and TRBJ2-2, reads DAGVTQSPTHLIKTRGQQVTLRCSPKSGHDTVSWYQQALGQGPQFIFQYYEEEERQRGNFPDRFSGHQFPNYSSELNVNALLLGDSALYLCASSLYDTGELFFGEGSRLTVL.

This clone was seen a handful of times. This chain links TRBV7-9 with TRBJ2-7; maybe TRBD1 (6 bases). CDR1 and CDR2 (germline): SEHNR, FQNEAQ (reference sequence). The CDR3 has 15 amino acids. Trimming took 5 bases from V and 1 from J, leaving 15 bases between them. DNA of the CDR3: TGTGCCAGCAGCCCTGGGGGCGGGCATTCCTACGAGCAGTACTTC. Its protein is CASSPGGGHSYEQYF.

On this clone itself: Other nucleotide sequences from this sample produce the same CDR3. The chain joins TRBV9 to TRBJ2-7; D might be TRBD2 (6 bases). Germline V lookup: CDR1 SGDLS, CDR2 YYNGEE. This CDR3 spans 14 amino acids. Between the trimmed V and J ends, which lost 0 bases and 4 bases, there was a span of 11 bases. DNA of the CDR3: TGTGCCAGCAGCGTAGCTACTGGGGGGTACGAGCAGTACTTC. It translates to CASSVATGGYEQYF.

This clone was found a few times. Different DNA sequences within this sample yield the same CDR3. V and J are TRBV29-1 and TRBJ1-2; perhaps TRBD1 as D (5 bases). Germline-derived CDR1 and CDR2 are SQVTM and ANQGSEA. CDR3 length: 11 amino acids. As DNA, the CDR3 is TGCCGGGGAGGCGGGGGAGGGGGCTACACCTTC. Protein: CRGGGGGGYTF. The full variable domain, in which reference TRBV29-1 and TRBJ1-2 provide the parts outside the CDR3, is SAVISQKPSRDICQRGTSLTIQCQVDSQVTMMFWYRQQPGQSLTLIATANQGSEATYESGFVIDKFPISRPNLTFSTLTVSNMSPEDSSIYLCRGGGGGGYTFGSGTRLTVV.

In this sample, this clone turned up once. This chain joins TRBV23-1 and TRBJ2-3, with 10 bases aligning to TRBD2. TRBV23-1 is treated as an ORF (open reading frame) with a function not yet certain. The length of the CDR3 is 20 residues. The V gene end was trimmed by 0 bases and the J gene end by 5 bases; junction bases not matched to a gene: 17. This CDR3 reads CASSQSTVFSSGRAEDTQYF. In DNA, the CDR3 is TGCGCCAGCAGTCAATCCACAGTTTTCTCAAGCGGGAGGGCCGAAGATACGCAGTATTTT.

The chain has TRBV18 and TRBJ2-5; D unresolved. V was pared by 2 bases and J by 3 bases, with 10 bases between. Germline V gives CDR1 KGHSH, CDR2 LQKENI. This CDR3 is 14 amino acids long. This CDR3 reads CASSPFDWEETQYF. Here the CDR3 DNA reads TGTGCCAGCTCACCATTTGACTGGGAAGAGACCCAGTACTTC.